Below, 10 T cell receptor beta chains from the same sample are listed, as sequenced in a study of T cells after posttransplantation cyclophosphamide. Methotrexate plus calcineurin inhibitor accompanied controls' myeloablative marrow transplants; sampling was 1 year later. The table came from immunoSEQ multiplex PCR; TCRdb's copy has only in-frame clones and leaves some out. Of more than 20,000 clones listed, more than 80% are singletons. The sequenced sample was PBMCs, obtained after an allogeneic stem cell transplant with a calcineurin inhibitor and methotrexate. Every receptor here comes from a female patient aged 50-59 years who received an allogeneic stem cell transplant from an unrelated donor, was CMV-positive, and had chronic GVHD only. The graft donor may have contributed some T cells.

The gene calls are TRBV4-1 and TRBJ1-5, with no clear D. This CDR3 is 17 amino acids long. CDR1 and CDR2 from the germline V gene are MGHRA and YSYEKL. V lost 6 bases, J lost 5 bases, and 23 bases lay in between. In DNA form, the CDR3 reads TGCGCCAGCAGTCGCCTATGGGCGGGCTGGGGTCATCAGCCCCAGCATTTT. The encoded protein is CASSRLWAGWGHQPQHF.

The J gene is TRBJ2-7, the V gene TRBV29-1; 11 nucleotides line up with TRBD1. CDR3 length: 14 residues. The J segment lost 2 bases and the V segment lost 6 bases, leaving 6 bases of the junction unmatched. The germline gives CDR1 SQVTM, CDR2 ANQGSEA. This CDR3 reads CSVTGQGVPYEQYF. The CDR3 DNA is TGCAGCGTCACGGGACAGGGGGTCCCCTACGAGCAGTACTTC.

The chain employs TRBV5-1 and TRBJ2-3; D gene unclear. The ends were cut back, 3 bases at V and 2 bases at J, with 13 bases in the middle. The length of the CDR3 is 15 residues. Looked up from germline, CDR1 is SGHRS and CDR2 is YFSETQ. CDR3 nucleotides: TGCGCCAGCAGCTATGGGCCGCAGGTCACAGATACGCAGTATTTT. Protein: CASSYGPQVTDTQYF.

The chain links TRBV7-9 to TRBJ2-3; TRBD2 might be the D (6 bases). With 4 bases removed from V and 0 bases from J, the gap between germline ends came to 11 bases. CDR1 and CDR2 (germline): SEHNR, FQNEAQ (reference sequence). There are 15 residues in the CDR3. The CDR3: CASSWGTSSTDTQYF. CDR3 bases: TGTGCCAGCAGCTGGGGGACTTCTAGCACAGATACGCAGTATTTT.

The V call is TRBV25-1, the J call TRBJ1-6; D is ambiguous. This CDR3 spans 18 amino acids. V gave up 0 bases and J gave up 0 bases, with 12 bases separating them. Germline assignment: CDR1 MGHDK and CDR2 SYGVNS. The CDR3 coding sequence is TGTGCCAGCAGTGAATATTTGCGGGGAAGCTCCTATAATTCACCCCTCCACTTT. Protein product: CASSEYLRGSSYNSPLHF.

The chain carries TRBV18 and TRBJ2-1; 9 bases align to TRBD2. The germline V gene has CDR1 KGHSH and CDR2 LQKENI. J lost 4 bases, V lost 6 bases, and 13 bases had no gene match. CDR3 length equals 17 residues. This CDR3 reads CASSPQFSGGIYNEQFF. The CDR3 nucleotides read TGTGCCAGCTCTCCTCAATTTAGCGGGGGAATATACAATGAGCAGTTCTTC.

This clone was seen only once. CDR3 sequence: CASAPLRSYNEQFF. The DNA for the CDR3 is TGTGCCAGCGCTCCCCTCAGATCCTACAATGAGCAGTTCTTC. The rearrangement uses TRBV7-8 and TRBJ2-1; D is unclear. The CDR3 has 14 residues. Germline V gives CDR1 SGHVS, CDR2 FQNEAQ. V shed 8 bases and J shed 1 base, with 12 bases lying between them.

This clone was recorded once. The chain has TRBV6-6 and TRBJ1-1; TRBD1 agrees at 8 bases. This CDR3 spans 14 amino acids. Germline V gene data show CDR1 as MNHNY and CDR2 as SVGAGI (reference sequence). V gave up 5 bases and J gave up 7 bases; unmatched junction bases: 9. CDR3 in DNA: TGTGCCAGCAGTCTCGGGACAGGTGGCTTTGAAGCTTTCTTT. Amino acids: CASSLGTGGFEAFF.

V gene TRBV28 combines with J gene TRBJ2-6; 7 bases line up with TRBD1. V lost 4 bases to trimming and J lost 0 bases; unmatched junction nucleotides: 12. The CDR3 is made up of 19 amino acids. Germline values: CDR1 MDHEN, CDR2 SYDVKM. CDR3 sequence (DNA): TGTGCCAGCAGTTCTATGTGGGGGACAGCAGACTCTGGGGCCAACGTCCTGACTTTC. Encoded protein: CASSSMWGTADSGANVLTF.

J is TRBJ2-7 and V is TRBV4-1; 8 positions agree with TRBD1. There are 17 residues in the CDR3. Looked up from germline, CDR1 is MGHRA and CDR2 is YSYEKL. V lost 0 bases and J lost 3; bases outside the gene matches: 10. The CDR3 DNA reads TGCGCCAGCAGCCAAGATCCCCACTCCGGGACAGGCTACGAGCAGTACTTC. Its translation is CASSQDPHSGTGYEQYF.